This T cell receptor beta chain was identified in a study of CD8+ T cells in alopecia areata. Notes on this clone: Antigen unknown.

Points from the study as a whole: Lesional scalp, notably in alopecia totalis/universalis, had clonality above that of normal scalp.

Isolated RNA was reverse transcribed into cDNA used as the sequencing template. Libraries were prepared by immunoSEQ multiplex PCR; TCRdb keeps only in-frame clonotypes and omits some of them. The data contain 95,000 to 110,000 clones, about nine tenths of them singletons. The treatment here: oral pan-JAK inhibitor, 5-10 mg twice daily. CDR1 is SGDLS, CDR2 YYNGEE, per germline. V dropped 2 bases and J dropped 0 bases, with 12 bases sitting between them. The CDR3 loop spans 16 amino acids. This clonotype was obtained from a human donor with alopecia areata. The material was CD8+ T cells sorted from blood, obtained around week 34, from a patient treated with tofacitinib. The rearrangement links TRBV9 to TRBJ2-1, with a tentative D call TRBD1 (7 bases). This CDR3 reads CASSVRGVDSYNEQFF. CDR3 coding DNA: TGTGCCAGCAGCGTCAGGGGGGTGGACTCCTACAATGAGCAGTTCTTC.